This T cell receptor (beta chain) originates from a study of blood T cell repertoires in COVID-19 (dated by TCRdb to 2018 to 2020). In terms of the full investigation: Collaborator samples came from the United States, Italy and Spain and covered acute and convalescent phases of COVID-19. The material from the prospective study consisted of cDNA or gDNA derived from T cells, B-cell-depleted T cells, or PBMCs. Subjects who had been exposed to COVID-19, were actively infected with it, or had recovered from it provided the deeply sampled blood TCRbeta repertoires that made up the dataset. The repertoires were released in a freely available public database meant as a resource for research on the immune response to SARS-CoV-2. Samples were obtained from the ongoing ImmuneRACE study (first 160 participants) and from roughly 1,300 subjects provided by 6 global collaborators. Nearly every sample came with metadata listing a de-identified subject ID, COVID-19 status, age in years and sex. Where available, HLA class I and class II types were obtained from metadata supplied by the sample provider rather than from assay-based typing.

On this clone itself: Its antigen specificity is not known. No base-level quality is on record; no much larger clone is a single base apart.

Study-wide conclusions, independent of this receptor: How much clinical and demographic metadata was included differed by source and by participant, and the metadata was provided uncurated.

Participants in the prospective study were aged roughly 18 to 100 years, lived in approximately 26 United States geographic areas, and enrolled through a virtual design. Cohort assignment in the prospective study relied on participant-reported clinical history from a screening survey and a study questionnaire. ImmuneRACE Cohort 3 recovered participants were defined by two consecutive negative NP/OP PCR tests, healthcare professional clearance, or symptom resolution. Mobile phlebotomists in the prospective study collected whole blood, serum and a nasopharyngeal or oropharyngeal swab from every participant. Additional blood draws and questionnaires over an approximately 2-month period could optionally be provided by prospective study participants. Before DNA extraction, prospective study blood samples were shipped either frozen or at room temperature. V lost 4 bases and J lost 8 bases, and the count of bases not matched to a germline gene is 11. CDR1 and CDR2, looked up from the germline V gene, are SGHRS and YFSETQ. The CDR3 covers 17 residues, taking in both the cysteine and the phenylalanine. Solely the CDR3 DNA is kept, with 51 bases framed from the first base.

TCRbeta CDR3 regions were amplified from genomic DNA using the immunoSEQ Assay, a bias-controlled multiplex PCR. The paper's processing steps were these. Nucleated cell counts per sample were estimated from amplification of reference gene primers within the assay. To quantify the absolute abundance of each unique TCRbeta CDR3 rearrangement, sequence reads were collapsed and filtered. For each sample, productive Simpson clonality was calculated as the square root of Simpson's diversity index across productive rearrangements. TCRdb limited this immuneACCESS table to in-frame rearrangements with V and J called. A share of clones is missing; checked studies link under half to unresolved V genes, and the rest is unexplained. The V and J calls and the clone size are those of that table, but D and trimming were determined from the DNA. The sample yields approximately 250,000 clones; approximately 84% were counted once. In total, the top ten clones hold about 15% of the sample.

The source of this sequence is a man aged 40-50 years who had recovered from COVID-19. What was sequenced was PBMCs or T cells enriched from blood (not recorded which). The chain couples TRBV5-1 to TRBJ2-1; 14 bases in between match TRBD2. At the DNA level, the sequence is TGCGCCAGCAGCGTAGACACCGGACTAGCGGGAGGACATGAGCAGTTCTTC. This is translated as CASSVDTGLAGGHEQFF.